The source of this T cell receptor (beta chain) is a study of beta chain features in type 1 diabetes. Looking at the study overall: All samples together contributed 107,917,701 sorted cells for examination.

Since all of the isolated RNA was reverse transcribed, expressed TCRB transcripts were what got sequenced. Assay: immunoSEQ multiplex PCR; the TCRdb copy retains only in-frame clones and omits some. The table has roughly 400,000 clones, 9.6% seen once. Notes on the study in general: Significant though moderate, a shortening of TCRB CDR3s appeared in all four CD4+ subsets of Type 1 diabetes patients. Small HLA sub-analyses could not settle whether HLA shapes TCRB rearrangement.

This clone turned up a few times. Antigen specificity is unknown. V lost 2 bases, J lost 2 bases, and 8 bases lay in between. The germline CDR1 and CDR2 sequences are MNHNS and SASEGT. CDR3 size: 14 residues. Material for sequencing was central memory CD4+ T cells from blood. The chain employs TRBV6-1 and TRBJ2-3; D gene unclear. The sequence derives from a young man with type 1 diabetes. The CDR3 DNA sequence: TGTGCCAGCAGTGAATCACAAACCACAGATACGCAGTATTTT. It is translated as CASSESQTTDTQYF.